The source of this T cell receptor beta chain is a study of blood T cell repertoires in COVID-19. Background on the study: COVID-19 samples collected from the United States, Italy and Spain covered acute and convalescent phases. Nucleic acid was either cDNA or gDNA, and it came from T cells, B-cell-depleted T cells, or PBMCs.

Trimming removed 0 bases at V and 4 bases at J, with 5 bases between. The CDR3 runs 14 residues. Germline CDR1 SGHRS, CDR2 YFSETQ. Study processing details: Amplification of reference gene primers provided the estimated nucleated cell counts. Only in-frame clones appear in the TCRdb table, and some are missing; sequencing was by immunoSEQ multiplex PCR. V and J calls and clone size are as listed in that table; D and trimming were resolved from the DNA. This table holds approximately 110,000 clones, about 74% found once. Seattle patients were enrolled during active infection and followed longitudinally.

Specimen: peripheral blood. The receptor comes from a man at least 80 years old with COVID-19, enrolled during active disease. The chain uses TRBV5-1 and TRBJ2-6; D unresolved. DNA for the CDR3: TGCGCCAGCAGCTTGGCCGTCGGGGCCAACGTCCTGACTTTC. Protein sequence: CASSLAVGANVLTF.